The clone carrying this TCR beta chain occurred many times. What it binds is not known. This sample was included in a study of T cells in Graves' hyperthyroidism and ophthalmopathy. Study observations and caveats: Most clonotypes expanded in the thyroid (above 0.001) were also present in blood.

Graves' hyperthyroidism qualified as stable when ophthalmopathy did not progress within 18 months. Hyperthyroidism, newly diagnosed and lasting under 2 months, affected patients aged 18 to 65. Researchers barred patients who had uncontrolled infection, other autoimmune disease, pregnancy or lactation. RNA transcripts were the template for amplifying TCR beta CDR3 regions. During a first-round RT-PCR of the TCR CDR3, the HTBI primer set was used. One entry per CDR3 protein, called by TCRdb with MiXCR from the multiplex PCR reads. In the table there are about 560,000 distinct CDR3 sequences, 14% of which are singletons. Specimen: blood. The sequence came from a woman aged 40 to 50 with Graves' hyperthyroidism.

The CDR3, as DNA: TGTGCCAACCTCCGGAGAGCAGATCCCTATGGCTACACCTTC. This codes for CANLRRADPYGYTF. The rearrangement uses TRBV12-3 or TRBV12-4 and TRBJ1-2, with D hard to call. Trimming left V 10 bases short and J 4 bases short, with 19 bases between. The CDR3 consists of 14 residues.